This TCR beta chain was recovered during a study of T cell repertoires in cytomegalovirus infection. Whole-study context: CMV epitopes used comprised recently identified HLA-C-restricted ones and well-studied HLA-B-restricted ones. Study-wide results and caveats: Clonotypes of TCR beta that were HLA-C-restricted and CMV-specific dominated the ex vivo response.

The CDR3 covers 13 residues. Between the trimmed V and J ends, which lost 1 base and 8 bases, there was a span of 6 bases. Germline V gene lookup returns CDR1 SGHTA and CDR2 FQGNSA. TCRdb reprocessed the reads via MiXCR and lists one record per CDR3 protein. This sample has roughly 730,000 distinct CDR3 sequences, with roughly 33% found just once. This clonotype was seen repeatedly, ten times or more. Its antigen is not identified. The receptor was isolated from a human donor in good health (CMV status not recorded). Some clones in this sample may be carry-over from other donors' samples. The chain links TRBV7-2 to TRBJ1-6; D is unclear. Sequenced material: cultured PBMCs, taken from culture after CMV antigen stimulation. DNA for the CDR3: TGTGCCAGCAGCTTAGGGACCTATTCACCCCTCCACTTT. Translation gives CASSLGTYSPLHF.